This is a list of T cell receptor beta chains from one sample in a study of T cell responses to AZD1222 COVID-19 vaccine. Repertoires were generated with immunoSEQ multiplex PCR, while TCRdb's copy carries only in-frame clones and drops some. The sample has 40,000 to 65,000 clones; about 81% are singletons. This specimen consisted of peripheral blood, obtained on day 0 of AZD1222 vaccination. The receptors originated from an adult in good health. The CDR3 runs from the conserved cysteine through the conserved F or W.

j_gene,v_gene,CDR3aa
TRBJ2-7,TRBV11-2,CASSLDHNAGVRF
TRBJ2-2,TRBV29-1,CSVTFLGASGNRANTGELFF
TRBJ2-7,TRBV5-1,CASSLSSGTLGEQYF
TRBJ2-1,TRBV5-1,CASSLEWTGGYNEQFF
TRBJ2-5,TRBV28,CASSHGGGWIPLETQYF
TRBJ2-1,TRBV11-2,CASSFMNQGNNEQFF
TRBJ2-1,TRBV7-9,CASSSGTSDNEQFF
TRBJ2-1,TRBV5-1,CASSSPGSAYNEQFF
TRBJ2-7,TRBV12-3/TRBV12-4,CASSPRQTEQYF
TRBJ2-5,TRBV6-5,CASRSPSEETQYF
TRBJ2-3,TRBV5-1,CASSLVGGTGGTDTQYF
TRBJ1-1,TRBV7-9,CASSLAGKELEAFF
TRBJ2-7,TRBV7-9,CASSPGGEYEQYF
TRBJ2-3,TRBV6-4,CASSVSGTDTQYF
TRBJ1-4,TRBV5-6,CASSPGPNEKLFF
TRBJ2-7,TRBV6-5,CASSPPGQLVQYF
TRBJ2-2,TRBV5-1,CASSLGRVGNTGELFF
TRBJ2-7,TRBV28,CASRPGSYRPSSYEQYF